The rows below give T cell receptor beta chains drawn from one sample of a study of blood T cells in healthy people across ages. A single record per CDR3 protein comes from TCRdb applying MiXCR to the 5' RACE reads. The profile shows 380,000 or so distinct CDR3 sequences, about 49% of them singletons. Sequencing was performed on blood. All receptors derive from a man aged 60-69 years in good health. The CDR3 runs from the conserved cysteine through the conserved F or W. A D gene is named only where the DNA matches it firmly. Expanded clones are given a class, and other clones once, few, many or no size at all.

v_gene,abundance,d_gene,j_gene,CDR3aa,CDR3nt
TRBV20-1,-,-,TRBJ2-1,CGAVLAGILDEQFF,TGCGGCGCAGTGCTAGCCGGGATTCTAGATGAGCAGTTCTTC
TRBV9,-,TRBD2,TRBJ2-7,CASSVASTLAGAYEQYF,TGTGCCAGCAGCGTAGCTTCCACGTTAGCGGGAGCGTACGAGCAGTACTTC
TRBV2,-,TRBD1,TRBJ2-5,CASSVGTGGAETQYF,TGTGCCAGCAGCGTAGGGACAGGGGGCGCAGAGACCCAGTACTTC
TRBV5-1,-,TRBD2,TRBJ2-1,CASSMGLAVNEQFF,TGCGCCAGCAGCATGGGACTAGCGGTCAATGAGCAGTTCTTC
TRBV7-2,-,TRBD2,TRBJ2-7,CASSPGLAGGNHEQYF,TGTGCCAGCAGCCCCGGACTAGCGGGGGGCAACCACGAGCAGTACTTC
TRBV20-1,-,-,TRBJ2-7,CSASGSASADEQYF,TGCAGTGCTAGTGGAAGTGCTTCCGCGGACGAGCAGTACTTC
TRBV11-1,-,TRBD1,TRBJ1-1,CASSLVYRGRGTEAFF,TGTGCCAGCAGCTTAGTATACAGGGGGCGCGGCACTGAAGCTTTCTTT
TRBV10-3,many,-,TRBJ2-5,CAISDEETQYF,TGTGCCATCAGTGATGAAGAGACCCAGTACTTC
TRBV12-3/TRBV12-4,-,-,TRBJ1-1,CASSTDRNTEAFF,TGTGCCAGCAGTACAGACAGGAACACTGAAGCTTTCTTT
TRBV6-2/TRBV6-3,few,TRBD1,TRBJ2-7,CASSSSGTGAYEQYF,TGTGCCAGCAGTTCCTCCGGGACAGGGGCCTACGAGCAGTACTTC
TRBV29-1,-,TRBD2,TRBJ2-5,CSARTSGGIQETQYF,TGCAGCGCCAGGACTAGCGGGGGGATCCAAGAGACCCAGTACTTC
TRBV2,-,-,TRBJ2-4,CASSAIRTAKNIQYF,TGTGCCAGCAGCGCAATTCGGACAGCAAAAAACATTCAGTACTTC
TRBV6-5,-,-,TRBJ1-1,CASSPTRQEAFF,TGTGCCAGCAGCCCCACCCGACAGGAAGCTTTCTTT
TRBV18,-,-,TRBJ1-1,CASSPQPGTEAFF,TGTGCCAGCTCACCTCAGCCGGGCACTGAAGCTTTCTTT
TRBV7-2,few,TRBD2,TRBJ2-5,CASSLAGGPETQYF,TGTGCCAGCAGCTTGGCGGGAGGGCCTGAGACCCAGTACTTC
TRBV6-1,-,-,TRBJ2-3,CASSEAEPTDTQYF,TGTGCCAGCAGTGAAGCGGAGCCTACAGATACGCAGTATTTT
TRBV4-2,-,TRBD2,TRBJ2-5,CASSQDAAGGGLETQYF,TGTGCCAGCAGCCAAGATGCAGCTGGCGGGGGATTGGAGACCCAGTACTTC
TRBV4-3,few,-,TRBJ1-2,CASSQDRTAFYGYTF,TGCGCCAGCAGCCAAGACCGTACAGCCTTCTATGGCTACACCTTC
TRBV3-1,-,-,TRBJ2-5,CASSQVQGGGGTQYF,TGTGCCAGCAGCCAAGTTCAGGGGGGAGGCGGGACCCAGTACTTC
TRBV11-2,few,TRBD1,TRBJ1-6,CASSLVDKRGQGHSPLHF,TGTGCCAGCAGCTTAGTGGATAAGAGGGGACAGGGACATTCACCCCTCCACTTT
TRBV20-1,few,TRBD1,TRBJ2-5,CSARTPGQGRRETQYF,TGCAGTGCTAGGACCCCGGGACAGGGGCGAAGGGAGACCCAGTACTTC
TRBV24-1,few,TRBD1,TRBJ2-1,CATRDGQGGYNEQFF,TGTGCCACCAGGGACGGACAGGGTGGATACAATGAGCAGTTCTTC
TRBV12-3/TRBV12-4,-,TRBD2,TRBJ2-5,CASSLRIAGETYEQYF,TGTGCCAGCAGTTTAAGGATCGCGGGGGAGACCTATGAGCAGTACTTC
TRBV30,-,TRBD1,TRBJ2-7,CAWSPGTAYEQYF,TGTGCCTGGAGTCCCGGGACAGCCTACGAGCAGTACTTC
TRBV20-1,-,-,TRBJ1-6,CSATRNQEYNSPLHF,TGCAGTGCTACCAGAAATCAGGAGTATAATTCACCCCTCCACTTT
TRBV29-1,-,TRBD1,TRBJ2-5,CSAQPYPGTGGQETQYF,TGCAGCGCACAGCCCTACCCCGGGACAGGGGGCCAAGAGACCCAGTACTTC
TRBV18,few,-,TRBJ1-1,CASSPGNSNTEAFF,TGTGCCAGCTCACCGGGGAACTCGAACACTGAAGCTTTCTTT
TRBV7-2,few,TRBD2,TRBJ2-3,CASSFLSALAGPRTDTQYF,TGTGCCAGCAGCTTTCTTTCCGCTCTAGCGGGGCCACGCACAGATACGCAGTATTTT
TRBV5-1,-,-,TRBJ2-7,CASSLVMAPGSYNEQYF,TGCGCCAGCAGCTTGGTGATGGCGCCAGGCTCCTACAATGAGCAGTACTTC
TRBV11-2,-,-,TRBJ2-3,CASSYSQGGGTDTQYF,TGTGCCAGCAGTTATAGCCAGGGGGGGGGCACAGATACGCAGTATTTT
TRBV6-6,many,TRBD1,TRBJ1-2,CASSYGQGASYGYTF,TGTGCCAGCAGTTACGGACAGGGGGCTTCCTATGGCTACACCTTC
TRBV12-3/TRBV12-4,few,-,TRBJ1-2,CASSPDSIYGYTF,TGTGCCAGCAGTCCTGACAGCATCTATGGCTACACCTTC
TRBV7-8,-,-,TRBJ1-2,CASSLVIGSSYGYTF,TGTGCCAGCAGCTTGGTCATAGGGAGCTCCTATGGCTACACCTTC
TRBV29-1,-,-,TRBJ2-3,CSVVSGSYADTQYF,TGCAGCGTTGTCTCGGGTAGTTATGCAGATACGCAGTATTTT
TRBV5-1,-,TRBD1,TRBJ2-7,CASSLEQGPYYEQYF,TGCGCCAGCAGCTTGGAACAGGGGCCCTACTACGAGCAGTACTTC
TRBV10-3,-,-,TRBJ1-2,CAIRDGPLHGYTF,TGTGCCATCAGGGACGGACCCCTGCATGGCTACACCTTC
TRBV25-1,-,-,TRBJ1-5,CASSESGNQPQHF,TGTGCCAGCAGTGAATCGGGCAATCAGCCCCAGCATTTT
TRBV7-3,-,-,TRBJ2-3,CASSLAGGTTDTQYF,TGTGCCAGCAGCTTAGCCGGCGGGACTACAGATACGCAGTATTTT
TRBV10-3,-,-,TRBJ2-3,CATHGVTDTQYF,TGTGCCACCCACGGGGTCACAGATACGCAGTATTTT
TRBV24-1,few,TRBD1,TRBJ2-3,CATSPSSGQGSADTQYF,TGTGCCACCAGTCCATCGTCGGGACAGGGTAGTGCAGATACGCAGTATTTT
TRBV7-9,-,TRBD2,TRBJ2-3,CASSPRTSATDTQYF,TGTGCCAGCAGCCCCAGGACTAGCGCCACAGATACGCAGTATTTT
TRBV7-8,few,-,TRBJ2-1,CASSLRWESPNEQFF,TGTGCCAGCAGCTTACGGTGGGAATCCCCCAATGAGCAGTTCTTC
TRBV4-2,many,TRBD1,TRBJ2-1,CASSPSGTDYNEQFF,TGTGCCAGCAGCCCATCCGGGACAGATTACAATGAGCAGTTCTTC
TRBV12-3/TRBV12-4,-,-,TRBJ2-1,CASSVRGGNNEQFF,TGTGCCAGCAGTGTAAGGGGGGGGAACAATGAGCAGTTCTTC
TRBV25-1,few,-,TRBJ1-2,CASSGPGRQYGYTF,TGTGCCAGCAGTGGCCCGGGACGACAGTATGGCTACACCTTC